One T cell receptor beta chain is described in this entry. The sample originates from a study of T cell clones after liver transplantation. The V gene lost 5 bases and the J gene lost 0 bases, with 13 bases spanning the gap. This CDR3 is 15 amino acids long. Germline V gene lookup returns CDR1 SGHTA and CDR2 FQGNSA. Clones were read by immunoSEQ multiplex PCR, and TCRdb kept only the in-frame ones, dropping some. The table lists over 70,000 clones, over 70% of them singletons. Here the sequenced sample was CD4+ T cells from blood, taken 12 months after liver transplant. This TCR was sampled from a human patient who received a liver transplant. Part of the T cell pool may stem from the graft donor. The rearrangement uses TRBV7-2 and TRBJ1-1; D uncertain. The DNA of the CDR3 is TGTGCCAGCAGCCGCCCGGCCAGCATGAACACTGAAGCTTTCTTT. This gives the protein CASSRPASMNTEAFF.